A selection of T cell receptor beta chains follows, all from one sample in a study of blood T cell repertoires in COVID-19. Assay: immunoSEQ multiplex PCR; the TCRdb copy retains only in-frame clones and omits some. Among about 430,000 clones listed, around 91% were seen once. Sequences were obtained from PBMCs or T cells enriched from blood (not recorded which). The receptors originated from a man aged 25 to 45 who had recovered from COVID-19. Both conserved end residues are part of each CDR3. The order of the fields is clone size, D gene, V gene, J gene, CDR3 DNA, CDR3 protein. A D gene is named only where the DNA matches it firmly. Size values are once, few and many counts, or a class for expanded clones, and some rows have none.

abundance: -; d_gene: TRBD2; v_gene: TRBV7-9; j_gene: TRBJ2-1; CDR3nt: TGTGCCAGCAGCACGGGACTAGCGGCCTCCAATGAGCAGTTCTTC; CDR3aa: CASSTGLAASNEQFF
abundance: -; d_gene: TRBD2; v_gene: TRBV20-1; j_gene: TRBJ2-7; CDR3nt: TGCAGTGCTAGTCCCGGACTAGCGGGGAGGTACGAGCAGTACTTC; CDR3aa: CSASPGLAGRYEQYF
abundance: -; d_gene: -; v_gene: TRBV5-5; j_gene: TRBJ1-1; CDR3nt: TGTGCCAGCAGCTCGAGGCAGGGTGACGGGAGCCTTGAAGCTTTCTTT; CDR3aa: CASSSRQGDGSLEAFF
abundance: -; d_gene: TRBD2; v_gene: TRBV7-2; j_gene: TRBJ2-1; CDR3nt: TGTGCCAGCAGCCTGACTAGCGGGAGGGAGGTCCATGAGCAGTTCTTC; CDR3aa: CASSLTSGREVHEQFF
abundance: -; d_gene: TRBD1; v_gene: TRBV5-4; j_gene: TRBJ2-1; CDR3nt: TGTGCCAGCAGCTGGGACAGGGGGTTCTACAATGAGCAGTTCTTC; CDR3aa: CASSWDRGFYNEQFF
abundance: -; d_gene: -; v_gene: TRBV10-3; j_gene: TRBJ1-6; CDR3nt: TGTGCCATCTCCGAGAGCTCCTATAATTCACCCCTCCACTTT; CDR3aa: CAISESSYNSPLHF
abundance: -; d_gene: -; v_gene: TRBV27; j_gene: TRBJ1-4; CDR3nt: TGTGCCAGCAGTTTTCCAGGGGAACATGAAAAACTGTTTTTT; CDR3aa: CASSFPGEHEKLFF
abundance: -; d_gene: -; v_gene: TRBV5-5; j_gene: TRBJ1-3; CDR3nt: TGTGCCAGCAGCTTGCCAGACTCTGGAAACACCATATATTTT; CDR3aa: CASSLPDSGNTIYF
abundance: -; d_gene: -; v_gene: TRBV6-5; j_gene: TRBJ1-2; CDR3nt: TGTGCCAGCAGCGTGACTTTAAACTATGGCTACACCTTC; CDR3aa: CASSVTLNYGYTF
abundance: once; d_gene: -; v_gene: TRBV5-6; j_gene: TRBJ1-5; CDR3nt: TGTGCCAGCAGCTTGGCCCTCACGGGGTATCAGCCCCAGCATTTT; CDR3aa: CASSLALTGYQPQHF
abundance: -; d_gene: TRBD1; v_gene: TRBV10-1; j_gene: TRBJ1-2; CDR3nt: TGCGCCAGCAGTGGGGGGACAGGGCGGAACTATGGCTACACCTTC; CDR3aa: CASSGGTGRNYGYTF
abundance: -; d_gene: -; v_gene: TRBV10-3; j_gene: TRBJ1-1; CDR3nt: TGTGCCATCAGCAAAAAACGCGAGACTGAAGCTTTCTTT; CDR3aa: CAISKKRETEAFF
abundance: -; d_gene: -; v_gene: TRBV16; j_gene: TRBJ1-2; CDR3nt: TGTGCCAGCAGCCAATCTAACGGACAATCTGGCTACACCTTC; CDR3aa: CASSQSNGQSGYTF
abundance: -; d_gene: -; v_gene: TRBV10-3; j_gene: TRBJ2-5; CDR3nt: TGTGCCATCAGTGAAACTAGTACGACCCAGTACTTC; CDR3aa: CAISETSTTQYF
abundance: -; d_gene: TRBD2; v_gene: TRBV19; j_gene: TRBJ2-1; CDR3nt: TGTGCCAGTAGTATCGGGGCGGGAGGTCCCTACAATGAGCAGTTCTTC; CDR3aa: CASSIGAGGPYNEQFF
abundance: -; d_gene: TRBD1; v_gene: TRBV16; j_gene: TRBJ2-2; CDR3nt: TGTGCCAGCAGCCAAGACAGGGGGAACACCGGGGAGCTGTTTTTT; CDR3aa: CASSQDRGNTGELFF
abundance: -; d_gene: -; v_gene: TRBV28; j_gene: TRBJ1-5; CDR3nt: TGTGCCAGTACAGGTCTTTTGGTTGGGGGCAATCAGCCCCAGCATTTT; CDR3aa: CASTGLLVGGNQPQHF
abundance: once; d_gene: TRBD1; v_gene: TRBV12-3/TRBV12-4; j_gene: TRBJ1-2; CDR3nt: TGTGCCAGCAGAACAACAGGGGGCGCGGGCTACACCTTC; CDR3aa: CASRTTGGAGYTF
abundance: -; d_gene: -; v_gene: TRBV5-1; j_gene: TRBJ1-3; CDR3nt: TGCGCCAGCAGCTTCCGTAGGGAAGGGGCGGACACCATATATTTT; CDR3aa: CASSFRREGADTIYF
abundance: -; d_gene: -; v_gene: TRBV29-1; j_gene: TRBJ2-7; CDR3nt: TGCAGCGTTACCACGAATACTGTCTACGAGCAGTACTTC; CDR3aa: CSVTTNTVYEQYF
abundance: -; d_gene: -; v_gene: TRBV5-5; j_gene: TRBJ2-1; CDR3nt: TGTGCCAGCAGCGACAGCTTACCTAGCTCCTACAATGAGCAGTTCTTC; CDR3aa: CASSDSLPSSYNEQFF
abundance: once; d_gene: TRBD2; v_gene: TRBV7-9; j_gene: TRBJ2-1; CDR3nt: TGTGCCAGCAGCGGGGCTAGCGGAGCCTTCAATGAGCAGTTCTTC; CDR3aa: CASSGASGAFNEQFF
abundance: -; d_gene: -; v_gene: TRBV24-1; j_gene: TRBJ1-1; CDR3nt: TGTGCCACCAGTGACGCAGTGAACACTGAAGCTTTCTTT; CDR3aa: CATSDAVNTEAFF
abundance: once; d_gene: -; v_gene: TRBV29-1; j_gene: TRBJ2-7; CDR3nt: TGCAGCGTTAGGTGGCCAGGCGGGGAGCAGTACTTC; CDR3aa: CSVRWPGGEQYF
abundance: -; d_gene: TRBD1; v_gene: TRBV7-3; j_gene: TRBJ1-4; CDR3nt: TGTGCCAGCAGCCCGACAGGGGGAGGTGAAAAACTGTTTTTT; CDR3aa: CASSPTGGGEKLFF
abundance: -; d_gene: -; v_gene: TRBV28; j_gene: TRBJ1-2; CDR3nt: TGTGCCAGCAAAGCTGAGAATAACTATGGCTACACCTTC; CDR3aa: CASKAENNYGYTF